Sequencing of this TCR beta chain was carried out in a study of OX40 agonist ivuxolimab in advanced cancers. Study as a whole: Patients received ivuxolimab, an agonistic anti-OX40 (CD134) antibody.

The CDR3 runs to 14 residues. The germline V gene has CDR1 LNHDA and CDR2 SQIVND (reference sequence). V dropped 3 bases and J dropped 3; count of bases not matched to a gene: 3. Data came from immunoSEQ multiplex PCR; TCRdb stores just in-frame clones and leaves some out. The sample includes 20,000 to 25,000 clones, 84% of them seen just once. This TCR came from an adult with an advanced solid tumor such as melanoma, head and neck, liver or kidney cancer. The source was CD4+ or CD8+ T cells sorted from blood, collected in a trial of the OX40 agonist ivuxolimab. V gene TRBV19 combines with J gene TRBJ2-7, with 9 positions matching TRBD1. CDR3 sequence: CASSIGQGNYEQYF. The CDR3 DNA is TGTGCCAGTAGTATTGGACAGGGGAACTACGAGCAGTACTTC.